Below, 24 T cell receptor beta chains from the same sample are listed, as sequenced in a study of blood T cells in healthy people across ages. Primers used in a second PCR of about 6 to 12 cycles were a sample-barcoded 5' primer and a J-beta primer mix. One entry per CDR3 protein results from TCRdb running MiXCR on the 5' RACE reads. The table lists about 690,000 distinct CDR3 sequences, around 43% of them singletons. The sample was blood. Source of these receptors: an elderly man in good health.

Details on this clonotype: With a much larger clone just one base away, this may be a read error. The chain combines TRBV5-5 with TRBJ2-3; D unresolved. Germline loops: CDR1 SGHKS, CDR2 YYEKEE (reference sequence). This CDR3 is 17 amino acids long. The DNA of the CDR3 is TGTGCCAGCAGACCCCGCCCTGAACGGTCAAGCACAGATGCGCAGTATTTT. It encodes CASRPRPERSSTDAQYF.

This clonotype was seen a few times. The CDR3 spells CASSYSKRVVETQYF. The DNA for the CDR3 is TGTGCCAGCAGTTACTCGAAGCGGGTGGTAGAGACCCAGTACTTC. This chain uses TRBV6-5 with TRBJ2-5; D is perhaps TRBD2 (6 bases). CDR1 is MNHEY, CDR2 SVGAGI, per germline. The CDR3 length is 15 residues. Between the trimmed V and J ends, which lost 0 bases and 4 bases, there was a span of 12 bases.

The sample holds a few counts of this clonotype. The chain uses TRBV10-3 and TRBJ2-1; 9 positions agree with TRBD1. Per germline, CDR1 ENHRY and CDR2 SYGVKD. V dropped 5 bases and J dropped 0; count of bases not matched to a gene: 2. The length of the CDR3 is 15 residues. CDR3 nucleotide sequence: TGTGCCATCAGTCGGGACAGGGACTCCTACAATGAGCAGTTCTTC. It codes for CAISRDRDSYNEQFF.

The rearrangement joins TRBV14 to TRBJ2-5; no firm D call. The CDR3 consists of 15 residues. Germline CDR1 reads SGHDN; CDR2 reads FVKESK. Trimming removed 0 bases from V and 2 bases from J, with 10 bases in between. The CDR3 loop is CASSQDGLMQETQYF. CDR3 in DNA: TGTGCCAGCAGCCAAGATGGGCTTATGCAAGAGACCCAGTACTTC.

This chain links TRBV27 with TRBJ2-3, with a possible D match to TRBD2 (6 bases). Looked up from germline, CDR1 is MNHEY and CDR2 is SMNVEV (reference sequence). The CDR3 totals 14 residues. Between the trimmed V and J ends, which lost 7 bases and 6 bases, there was a span of 17 bases. The CDR3 DNA follows: TGTGCCAGCAAGAAATTTCTGGAGGGGGATACGCAGTATTTT. This sequence encodes CASKKFLEGDTQYF.

The chain has TRBV6-1 and TRBJ2-3, with 13 bases matching TRBD2. CDR1 MNHNS and CDR2 SASEGT come from the germline V gene. V dropped 6 bases and J dropped 4; count of bases not matched to a gene: 10. CDR3 length: 17 amino acids. The CDR3 spells CASRPGTSGDGADTQYF. CDR3 DNA sequence: TGTGCCAGCAGACCCGGGACTAGCGGGGACGGCGCAGATACGCAGTATTTT.

The chain employs TRBV12-3 or TRBV12-4 and TRBJ1-2, with a tentative D call TRBD1 (5 bases). V was cut by 2 bases and J by 8 bases, with 12 bases left in between. The CDR3 runs 13 residues. The CDR3 DNA follows: TGTGCCAGCAGTTTACGGGGGTCAGTCGGCTACACCTTC. Encoded protein: CASSLRGSVGYTF.

V and J are TRBV6-6 and TRBJ2-1, with 7 bases matching TRBD2. The CDR3 runs 15 residues. The ends lost 5 bases at V and 3 bases at J; junction bases unmatched: 7. The germline gives CDR1 MNHNY, CDR2 SVGAGI (reference sequence). Here the CDR3 reads CASSQGSGVYNEQFF. CDR3 DNA: TGTGCCAGCAGTCAAGGGAGCGGGGTCTACAATGAGCAGTTCTTC.

The gene calls are TRBV7-2 and TRBJ2-2; D is perhaps TRBD1 (5 bases). This CDR3 contains 14 residues. V shed 7 bases and J shed 7 bases, with 16 bases lying between them. Looked up from germline, CDR1 is SGHTA and CDR2 is FQGNSA. The CDR3 nucleotides read TGTGCCAGCACCATACTGCAGGGCTACGGGGAGCTGTTTTTT. Its protein is CASTILQGYGELFF.

J is TRBJ2-1 and V is TRBV2, with D maybe TRBD2 (6 bases). The CDR3 is made up of 18 amino acids. Trimming shortened V by 6 bases and J by 2 bases, and 23 bases separated the two germline ends. Germline V gives CDR1 SNHLY, CDR2 FYNNEI. This CDR3 reads CASRGGLGTGVTYNEQFF. CDR3 coding DNA: TGTGCCAGCAGGGGCGGATTAGGAACGGGAGTAACCTACAATGAGCAGTTCTTC. Variable domain in full (rest from reference TRBV2 and TRBJ2-1): EPEVTQTPSHQVTQMGQEVILRCVPISNHLYFYWYRQILGQKVEFLVSFYNNEISEKSEIFDDQFSVERPDGSNFTLKIRSTKLEDSAMYFCASRGGLGTGVTYNEQFFGPGTRLTVL.

Notes on this clonotype: Germline and junction disagree at one end, which may indicate a read error. The chain links TRBV20-1 to TRBJ1-5; 10 bases align to TRBD1. Germline CDR1 and CDR2: DFQATT and SNEGSKA (reference sequence). The CDR3 length is 14 residues. CDR3 region: CSATGQGRNRPQHF. For the CDR3, the DNA is TGCAGTGCTACGGGACAGGGGAGGAATCGGCCCCAGCATTTT.

A note on this clonotype: Germline is not matched at one junction end, which may reflect a read error. This chain links TRBV7-2 with TRBJ2-7, with a possible D match to TRBD2 (5 bases). This CDR3 has 14 residues. Germline values: CDR1 SGHTA, CDR2 FQGNSA. The CDR3 is CASSSDFSSYEQNF. The CDR3 region has the DNA TGTGCCAGCAGCTCGGACTTCTCCTCCTACGAGCAGAACTTC.

This chain connects TRBV5-1 to TRBJ2-3, with a possible D match to TRBD1 (6 bases). Germline-derived CDR1 and CDR2 are SGHRS and YFSETQ. The CDR3 is 16 amino acids. V was shortened by 0 bases and J by 2 bases, with 13 bases between the two germline ends. The CDR3 bases are TGCGCCAGCAGCTTGGGGACAGAGGCGAACACAGATACGCAGTATTTT. Protein product: CASSLGTEANTDTQYF.

The chain carries TRBV25-1 and TRBJ1-2, with a possible D match to TRBD1 (5 bases). The CDR3 is 12 residues long. Trimming left V 6 bases short and J 7 bases short, with 12 bases between. Germline V gene sequence: CDR1 MGHDK, CDR2 SYGVNS. As DNA, the CDR3 is TGTGCCAGCAGGCAGGGTGGATCTGGCTACACCTTC. Its protein product is CASRQGGSGYTF.

This clonotype has a single count. Its ends do not fully match the called genes, so a read error is possible. This chain connects TRBV7-9 to TRBJ2-1; the D gene is possibly TRBD1 (6 bases). The length of the CDR3 is 13 residues. Germline loops: CDR1 SEHNR, CDR2 FQNEAQ (reference sequence). The CDR3, as DNA: TGTGCCAGCACCTTAGGGGGCTACAATGAGCAGTTCTTC. Translating it yields CASTLGGYNEQFF.

The chain uses TRBV4-2 and TRBJ2-1; TRBD2 might be the D (5 bases). CDR3 length equals 15 residues. V was clipped by 0 bases and J by 10 bases, with 16 bases between them. Germline values: CDR1 LGHNA, CDR2 YNFKEQ. DNA of the CDR3: TGTGCCAGCAGCCAAGATCCCCGCCAAACGGGGGAGCAGTTCTTC. Amino acid sequence: CASSQDPRQTGEQFF.

The chain uses TRBV11-2 and TRBJ2-7, with D possibly matching TRBD2 (6 bases). Per germline, CDR1 SGHAT and CDR2 FQNNGV. This CDR3 is 14 amino acids long. Deletions cut 8 bases from V and 3 bases from J, with 17 bases between. The chain's CDR3 is CASGERGGGYEQYF. The CDR3, as DNA: TGTGCCAGCGGAGAGAGGGGAGGCGGCTACGAGCAGTACTTC.

The chain couples TRBV21-1 to TRBJ2-7; the table gives TRBD2 as D, unverified against the DNA. TRBV21-1 is a listed pseudogene. This CDR3 is 18 amino acids long. CDR3 coding DNA: TGTGCCAGCAGCAAAGGGAGCTCGGTCCAGCGGGAGTATTCCGAGCAGTACTTC. Translated, it gives CASSKGSSVQREYSEQYF.

This clonotype was observed a handful of times. J is TRBJ1-5 and V is TRBV4-3, with 9 bases fitting TRBD1. From germline, CDR1 is LGHNA and CDR2 YSLEER. V gave up 4 bases and J gave up 3 bases; unmatched junction bases: 4. This CDR3 has 15 amino acids. DNA for the CDR3: TGCGCCAGCAGCCGCACACAGGGGGCCAATCAGCCCCAGCATTTT. Translation gives CASSRTQGANQPQHF.

This clonotype has a count of ten or more. The chain is built from TRBV20-1 and TRBJ1-2; TRBD1 matches 7 bases. V gave up 3 bases and J gave up 7 bases; unmatched junction bases: 17. CDR1 DFQATT and CDR2 SNEGSKA come from the germline V gene (reference sequence). The CDR3 has 16 residues. CDR3 amino acids: CSARRSNRGFLSGYTF. The CDR3 DNA reads as TGCAGTGCTAGGAGGTCCAACAGGGGATTCTTGTCTGGCTACACCTTC.

The chain carries TRBV6-6 and TRBJ1-2; D gene ambiguous. The CDR3 is made up of 11 amino acids. Per germline, CDR1 MNHNY and CDR2 SVGAGI (reference sequence). Trimming removed 6 bases from V and 8 bases from J, with 10 bases in between. The CDR3 is CASRAGPGYTF. In DNA form, the CDR3 reads TGTGCCAGCAGGGCCGGTCCGGGCTACACCTTC.

This clonotype was detected many times. The rearrangement links TRBV29-1 to TRBJ2-7, with 7 bases fitting TRBD1. The germline V gene encodes CDR1 SQVTM and CDR2 ANQGSEA. CDR3 length equals 13 residues. The V segment lost 5 bases and the J segment 3 bases; nucleotides outside the gene matches: 7. The CDR3, as DNA: TGCAGCGTTATCCGGGACAGATACTACGAGCAGTACTTC. This gives the protein CSVIRDRYYEQYF.

To note about this clonotype: This may be a read error: a much more frequent sequence differs by one nucleotide. The rearrangement joins TRBV7-2 to TRBJ2-3; 10 bases line up with TRBD2. Looked up from germline, CDR1 is SGHTA and CDR2 is FQGNSA. The CDR3 is 15 amino acids. CDR3 protein: CAGSLSGRFTDTQYF. The CDR3 coding sequence is TGTGCCGGCAGCCTTAGCGGGAGGTTCACAGATACGCAGTATTTT.

A few counts support this clonotype. For the CDR3, the DNA is TGCGCCAGCAGCCAAGGGAGACAGGGATATAATGGTGGCTACACCTTC. Translated: CASSQGRQGYNGGYTF. The chain joins TRBV4-3 to TRBJ1-2; 7 bases map to TRBD1. The germline CDR1 and CDR2 sequences are LGHNA and YSLEER. The trim removed 1 base at V and 7 bases at J, leaving 12 bases unmatched. The CDR3 is made up of 16 amino acids.